A single T cell receptor beta chain is shown here with its context. Its antigen is as yet unknown. This entry belongs to a study of identical twins. The donor group consisted entirely of healthy Caucasians. MiXCR, run by TCRdb on the 5' RACE reads, gives a single entry per CDR3 protein. The sample yields 350,000 to 500,000 distinct CDR3 sequences, 15% to 20% seen once. Study-level points and caveats: Insertions were fewer in abundant cord blood beta clonotypes, whereas memory repertoires showed none of this pattern. For out-of-frame alpha sequences shared by twins, low generation probability was in excess. Researchers caution that invariant MAIT and iNKT cells could partly confound zero-insertion analyses.

The CDR3 covers 14 residues. Germline V lookup: CDR1 SEHNR, CDR2 FQNEAQ (reference sequence). The V gene end was trimmed by 5 bases and the J gene end by 6 bases; junction bases not matched to a gene: 5. This sequence originates from a man in his fifties in good health. The chain is built from TRBV7-9 and TRBJ2-2; 8 bases are shared with TRBD1. The specimen sequenced was naive T cells sorted from blood. CDR3 bases: TGTGCCAGCAGCATTACGGACAGGGCCGGGGAGCTGTTTTTT. This translates into CASSITDRAGELFF.